These 9 T cell receptor beta chains were all obtained from the same sample, sequenced in a study of T cell responses to AZD1222 COVID-19 vaccine. Using immunoSEQ multiplex PCR, the repertoire was profiled, and TCRdb retains in-frame clones only, with some absent. The sample has approximately 140,000 clones; approximately 90% are singletons. The sample was peripheral blood, taken 28 days after the second AZD1222 dose. All receptors come from an adult who received the AZD1222 COVID-19 vaccine.

This clone was observed many times. This chain joins TRBV18 and TRBJ1-1; D unclear. The CDR3 covers 12 residues. The germline V gene has CDR1 KGHSH and CDR2 LQKENI. Trimming left V 2 bases short and J 5 bases short, with 6 bases between. CDR3 loop: CASSPYVTEAFF. The DNA for the CDR3 is TGTGCCAGCTCACCATATGTGACTGAAGCTTTCTTT.

This clone was seen once. The V call is TRBV6-2 or TRBV6-3, the J call TRBJ1-1; D is possibly TRBD1 (5 bases). V shed 2 bases and J shed 11 bases, with 15 bases lying between them. This CDR3 is 13 amino acids long. Germline V gene lookup returns CDR1 MNHEY and CDR2 SVGEGT. CDR3 coding DNA: TGTGCCAGCAGTTACGCGCCCAGGGTCCAGGCTTTCTTT. It yields the protein CASSYAPRVQAFF.

The table lists this clone with a few counts. V is TRBV9 and J is TRBJ2-3; 10 bases line up with TRBD2. The CDR3 consists of 17 residues. Germline V gene data show CDR1 as SGDLS and CDR2 as YYNGEE. V gave up 1 base and J gave up 2 bases; unmatched junction bases: 7. The CDR3 is CASSVTLAGETTDTQYF. The CDR3 DNA is TGTGCCAGCAGCGTAACGCTAGCGGGGGAGACCACAGATACGCAGTATTTT.

The CDR3 region has the DNA TGCGCCAGCAGCCCTCGGACTAGCGGGCAATACAATGAGCAGTTCTTC. Protein sequence: CASSPRTSGQYNEQFF. The chain joins TRBV5-1 to TRBJ2-1, with 11 bases aligning to TRBD2. Per germline, CDR1 SGHRS and CDR2 YFSETQ. J gave up 4 bases and V 4 bases, and 7 bases lay outside the gene matches. This CDR3 is 16 amino acids long.

V gene TRBV4-1 combines with J gene TRBJ1-6; D call uncertain. V lost 4 bases, J lost 5 bases, and 15 bases lay in between. Germline values: CDR1 MGHRA, CDR2 YSYEKL. The CDR3 consists of 16 residues. The CDR3: CASSRRRARDNSPLHF. The CDR3 nucleotides read TGCGCCAGCAGCCGAAGACGGGCAAGAGATAATTCACCCCTCCACTTT.

The chain is built from TRBV9 and TRBJ2-1, with D possibly TRBD1 on 6 matching bases. This CDR3 has 15 residues. Trimming took 3 bases from V and 0 from J, leaving 10 bases between them. Germline CDR1 and CDR2: SGDLS and YYNGEE. The DNA of the CDR3 is TGTGCCAGCAGCGAAGTAGGGGGCTCCTACAATGAGCAGTTCTTC. It encodes CASSEVGGSYNEQFF.

The V and J genes are TRBV7-2 and TRBJ1-4; 9 bases line up with TRBD1. V shed 4 bases, J shed 8 bases, and the junction held 2 bases outside the gene matches. Looked up from germline, CDR1 is SGHTA and CDR2 is FQGNSA. The CDR3 is 13 residues long. Written as DNA, the CDR3 is TGTGCCAGCAGCTCGACAGGGGGGGAAAAACTGTTTTTT. It codes for CASSSTGGEKLFF.

The chain recombines TRBV5-5 with TRBJ2-1, with 11 positions matching TRBD2. The V and J ends lost 0 bases and 9 bases, in that order; junction bases with no gene match: 5. The germline gives CDR1 SGHKS, CDR2 YYEKEE (reference sequence). The CDR3 is made up of 15 amino acids. The CDR3: CASSLVLAGGPEQFF. CDR3 nucleotide sequence: TGTGCCAGCAGCTTGGTTTTAGCGGGAGGGCCTGAGCAGTTCTTC.

The chain joins TRBV5-1 to TRBJ2-1; D may be TRBD2 (5 bases). The CDR3 spans 14 residues. V was shortened by 2 bases and J by 5 bases, with 11 bases between the two germline ends. Germline V lookup: CDR1 SGHRS, CDR2 YFSETQ. The CDR3 nucleotides read TGCGCCAGCAGCTTCGAAGCGGATGACAATGAGCAGTTCTTC. Translated: CASSFEADDNEQFF.